These T cell receptor beta chains were read from a single sample in a study. TCRdb ran MiXCR on the 5' RACE reads and lists one entry per CDR3 protein. Of 50,000 to 60,000 distinct CDR3 sequences in the sample, around 21% were seen once. The specimen was tumor-infiltrating Tregs sorted from the breast tumor. The receptor source for this set is a female donor with breast cancer. The CDR3 runs from the conserved cysteine through the conserved F or W. The D gene is left open where the match is weak. Size values are once, few and many counts, or a class for expanded clones, and some rows have none.

few	TRBV5-1	TRBJ2-3	NA	TGCGCCAGCAGCCCCGGACAAGCCGTGGGGGATACGCAGTATTTT	CASSPGQAVGDTQYF
few	TRBV5-1	TRBJ2-1	NA	TGCGCCAGCAGAACCGACGGGTACAATGAGCAGTTCTTC	CASRTDGYNEQFF
few	TRBV9	TRBJ2-3	NA	TGTGCCAGCAGCGTAGACCAGGGCACAGATACGCAGTATTTT	CASSVDQGTDTQYF
few	TRBV11-3	TRBJ2-5	NA	TGTGCCAGCAGCGACAGGACAGAAGAGACCCAGTACTTC	CASSDRTEETQYF
few	TRBV12-3/TRBV12-4	TRBJ2-1	TRBD2	TGTGCCAGCAGTTTCCTTAGCGGGAGTCTGGATGAGCAGTTCTTC	CASSFLSGSLDEQFF
NA	TRBV5-1	TRBJ2-1	TRBD1	TGCGCCAGCAGCTTGTACACGCCGGGACAGGGTAAAGATGAGCAGTTCTTC	CASSLYTPGQGKDEQFF
few	TRBV7-2	TRBJ2-7	NA	TGTGCCAGCAGCCTCCCCCACGGTGGGCTAGAAGAGCAGTACTTC	CASSLPHGGLEEQYF
few	TRBV5-1	TRBJ2-3	TRBD2	TGCGCCAGCAGCCGAATGACTAGCGGGAATGGCGGTACGCAGTATTTT	CASSRMTSGNGGTQYF
few	TRBV4-1	TRBJ2-5	NA	TGCGCCAGCAGCCAAGAAGGGGCCCAGTACTTC	CASSQEGAQYF
medium-sized	TRBV6-5	TRBJ1-6	NA	TGTGCCAGCAGACCCAGTAGGAGGGATTCTTATAATTCACCCCTCCACTTT	CASRPSRRDSYNSPLHF
many	TRBV5-6	TRBJ2-5	TRBD2	TGTGCCAGCAGCCAGCCCCAGCGGGAGCTAGAGACCCAGTACTTC	CASSQPQRELETQYF
many	TRBV5-5	TRBJ1-4	NA	TGTGCCAGCAGCCCCGGCGGGATGGGTGAAAAACTGTTTTTT	CASSPGGMGEKLFF
NA	TRBV18	TRBJ2-1	TRBD2	TGTGCCAGCTCATCATGGACTAGCGGGAGGGAGAATGAGCAGTTCTTC	CASSSWTSGRENEQFF
NA	TRBV20-1	TRBJ2-7	NA	TGCAGTGCTAGAGATAGCACGGGAGCCTATTCCTACGAGCAGTACTTC	CSARDSTGAYSYEQYF
NA	TRBV20-1	TRBJ2-7	TRBD2	TGCAGTGCTAGTAGCGGGAACAACTACGAGCAGTACTTC	CSASSGNNYEQYF
few	TRBV4-1	TRBJ2-3	TRBD1	TGCGCCAGCAGCCGTGGACAGGGGGCCACAGATACGCAGTATTTT	CASSRGQGATDTQYF
NA	TRBV7-9	TRBJ2-3	NA	TGTGCCAGCAGCTTCGGATTGGGTCCCCCCGGAGATACGCAGTATTTT	CASSFGLGPPGDTQYF
few	TRBV7-2	TRBJ2-7	NA	TGTGCCCGCAGCTTTCGAACTAGCTCCTACGAGCAGTACTTC	CARSFRTSSYEQYF
NA	TRBV5-1	TRBJ1-2	TRBD1	TGCGCCAGCAGCTGGGGGACAGGGGCCGATGGCTACACCTTC	CASSWGTGADGYTF
NA	TRBV6-5	TRBJ1-2	NA	TGTGCCAGCAGCTTCGACGGGAGCTATGGCTACACCTTC	CASSFDGSYGYTF
few	TRBV29-1	TRBJ2-5	NA	TGCAGCGTTGATTGGGACCAAGAGACCCAGTACTTC	CSVDWDQETQYF
once	TRBV30	TRBJ1-5	NA	TGTGCCTGGAATATGGATAGCAATCAGCCCCAGCATTTT	CAWNMDSNQPQHF
many	TRBV5-1	TRBJ2-7	NA	TGCGCCAGCAGCTCCGCGAATGCCTACGAGCAGTACTTC	CASSSANAYEQYF
NA	TRBV5-1	TRBJ2-5	NA	TGCGCCAGCAGCTTACAGGCGCCCCAAGAGACCCAGTACTTC	CASSLQAPQETQYF
many	TRBV5-1	TRBJ2-7	NA	TGCGCCAGCAGCTCCCGACCTAGTGCCTACGAGCAGTACTTC	CASSSRPSAYEQYF
many	TRBV29-1	TRBJ1-1	NA	TGCAGCGTTGAACGGGGGTTTAACACTGAAGCTTTCTTT	CSVERGFNTEAFF
medium-sized	TRBV20-1	TRBJ2-5	NA	TGCAGTGCTATCGACACGGATAGGGCGTTTTACCAAGAGACCCAGTACTTC	CSAIDTDRAFYQETQYF
few	TRBV6-6	TRBJ2-7	NA	TGTGCCAGCAGTTCCGGGGGTCCTAGCTCCTACGAGCAGTACTTC	CASSSGGPSSYEQYF
many	TRBV6-1	TRBJ2-1	NA	TGTGCCAGCAGTGATAGCGGCAATGAGCAGTTCTTC	CASSDSGNEQFF
few	TRBV20-1	TRBJ2-7	NA	TGCAGTGCCCAGGACAGACTCTCCTACGAGCAGTACTTC	CSAQDRLSYEQYF
NA	TRBV5-4	TRBJ2-5	NA	TGTGCCAGCAGCTTGGGGGGACCAGGGCTAGGGACCCAGTACTTC	CASSLGGPGLGTQYF
many	TRBV5-1	TRBJ2-7	TRBD2	TGCGCCAGCAGCTTGGAGCCTAGCGGGACCTTCTACGAGCAGTACTTC	CASSLEPSGTFYEQYF
many	TRBV7-3	TRBJ2-1	TRBD1	TGTGCCAGCAGCTTGGGACAGGGGGCTGAATATGAGCAGTTCTTC	CASSLGQGAEYEQFF
NA	TRBV5-1	TRBJ1-2	NA	TGCGCCAGCGGCGTAGGGGGGCGCTCCTATGGCTACACCTTC	CASGVGGRSYGYTF
NA	TRBV5-1	TRBJ2-1	TRBD2	TGCGCCAGCAGCACACTAGCGGGAGGAAGGGATGAGCAGTTCTTC	CASSTLAGGRDEQFF
NA	TRBV7-2	TRBJ1-5	NA	TGTGCCAGCAGCCCTGAGGGGCAGGGACATCAGCCCCAGCATTTT	CASSPEGQGHQPQHF
NA	TRBV5-5	TRBJ1-2	NA	TGTGCCAGCAGCTTGGACGGGACGTCAGCCTATGGCTACACCTTC	CASSLDGTSAYGYTF
NA	TRBV28	TRBJ2-7	NA	TGTGCCAGCAGTTTAGGAGGTGGAGGGATGGGCTACGAGCAGTACTTC	CASSLGGGGMGYEQYF
few	TRBV4-1	TRBJ1-1	TRBD1	TGCGCCAGCAGCCAGGGCGGACAGGGCCCCAGGACTGAAGCTTTCTTT	CASSQGGQGPRTEAFF
medium-sized	TRBV12-3/TRBV12-4	TRBJ1-1	NA	TGTGCCAGCAGAGTGTCCCCGGGGGGGACTTTCTTT	CASRVSPGGTFF
once	TRBV20-1	TRBJ2-3	NA	TGCAGCACTGAAGCCGGGCAGGATACGCAGTATTTT	CSTEAGQDTQYF
NA	TRBV27	TRBJ1-2	NA	TGTGCCAGCAGTGCACAGCCCCGTATTGGCTACACCTTC	CASSAQPRIGYTF
few	TRBV20-1	TRBJ1-2	NA	TGCAGTGCCCCAGGGGATTTTAACTATGGCTACACCTTC	CSAPGDFNYGYTF
few	TRBV7-3	TRBJ1-2	NA	TGTGCCAGCAGCCTAAACTCGGGATATGGCTACACCTTC	CASSLNSGYGYTF
many	TRBV7-2	TRBJ2-1	TRBD2	TGTGCCAGCAGCTTAGGGGCTAGCGGGAACGATGAGCAGTTCTTC	CASSLGASGNDEQFF
NA	TRBV5-1	TRBJ2-1	TRBD2	TGCGCCAGCAGCCAGGGGCTAGCGGGGATATACAATGAGCGGTTCTTC	CASSQGLAGIYNERFF
NA	TRBV5-1	TRBJ2-7	TRBD1	TGCGCCAGCAGCCAGGGACAGGGTGACTACGAGCAGTACTTC	CASSQGQGDYEQYF
few	TRBV2	TRBJ2-7	NA	TGTGCCAGCTTGAGAGGGCCCGGCTACGAGCAGTACTTC	CASLRGPGYEQYF
NA	TRBV18	TRBJ2-1	NA	TGTGCCAGCTCACCACGTGGAGGTGAGCAGTTCTTC	CASSPRGGEQFF
NA	TRBV12-1	TRBJ2-3	NA	TGCGCCAGCAGCCGGGACCCTAGCGGGAGCACAGATACGCAGTATTTT	CASSRDPSGSTDTQYF
NA	TRBV2	TRBJ2-1	NA	TGTGCCACCTCACGGACTACCCGAAATGAGCAGTTCTTC	CATSRTTRNEQFF
many	TRBV7-9	TRBJ1-1	TRBD1	TGTGCCAGCAGCCCTCGGACAGGGAGGCTATTGAACACTGAAGCTTTCTTT	CASSPRTGRLLNTEAFF
few	TRBV6-5	TRBJ1-3	NA	TGTGCCAGCAGTCCCCGGCCGTTAAACACCATATATTTT	CASSPRPLNTIYF
few	TRBV6-5	TRBJ1-5	TRBD1	TGTGCCAGCAGCCGGGACAGCCAGCAGCCCCAGCATTTT	CASSRDSQQPQHF
NA	TRBV5-6	TRBJ2-3	TRBD2	TGTGCCAGCAGCCCGACTAGCGGGCGGTACGATACGCAGTATTTT	CASSPTSGRYDTQYF
few	TRBV12-3/TRBV12-4	TRBJ2-3	NA	TGTGCCAGCACCCTCAACACAGATACGCAGTATTTT	CASTLNTDTQYF
NA	TRBV20-1	TRBJ1-2	TRBD1	TGCAGTGCTAGAGATGCGACAGGGGGTGGCTACACCTTC	CSARDATGGGYTF
few	TRBV7-2	TRBJ2-1	NA	TGTGCCAGCAGCTTTCGCCAGCGGCCAGGGCAGTTCTTC	CASSFRQRPGQFF
many	TRBV29-1	TRBJ1-2	NA	TGCAGCGCAGCAGGGGAAAGCTATGGCTACACCTTC	CSAAGESYGYTF